This paragraph covers one T cell receptor (beta chain) sequence. The data were taken from a study of blood T cell repertoires in COVID-19. The V and J ends lost 1 base and 6 bases respectively, with 16 bases between them. There are 15 residues in the CDR3. Germline lookup yields CDR1 SGHDT and CDR2 YYEEEE. As processed by the authors: Amplification of reference gene primers was used by the study to estimate nucleated cell counts. Repertoires were generated with immunoSEQ multiplex PCR, while TCRdb's copy carries only in-frame clones and drops some. That table is the source of V, J and clone size, and D and trimming were worked out from the DNA. The table has 75,000 to 95,000 clones, 75% to 85% seen once.

The rearrangement uses TRBV5-6 and TRBJ1-2, with D possibly matching TRBD1 (5 bases). The receptor comes from a man aged 55-75 years with acute or convalescent COVID-19. The sequencing sample was made of peripheral blood. The CDR3 loop reads CASSLRREGYHGYTF. CDR3 DNA sequence: TGTGCCAGCAGCTTGAGAAGGGAGGGGTACCATGGCTACACCTTC.